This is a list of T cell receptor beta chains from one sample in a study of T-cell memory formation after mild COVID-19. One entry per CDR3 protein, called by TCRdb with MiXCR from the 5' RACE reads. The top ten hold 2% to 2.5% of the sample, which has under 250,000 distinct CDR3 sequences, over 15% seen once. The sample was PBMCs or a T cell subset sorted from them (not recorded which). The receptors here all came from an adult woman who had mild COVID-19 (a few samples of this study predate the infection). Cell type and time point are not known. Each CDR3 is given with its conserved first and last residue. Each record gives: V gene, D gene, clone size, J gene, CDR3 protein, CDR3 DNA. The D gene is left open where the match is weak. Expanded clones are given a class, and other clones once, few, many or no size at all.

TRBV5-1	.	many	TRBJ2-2	CASGVKSTGELFF	TGCGCCAGCGGGGTAAAAAGCACCGGGGAGCTGTTTTTT
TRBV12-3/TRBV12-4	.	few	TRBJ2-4	CASSFGLLAKNIQYF	TGTGCCAGCAGTTTTGGGCTTTTAGCCAAAAACATTCAGTACTTC
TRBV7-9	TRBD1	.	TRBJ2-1	CASSSSGQAPGTYNEQFF	TGTGCCAGCAGCTCATCCGGACAGGCCCCTGGGACGTACAATGAGCAGTTCTTC
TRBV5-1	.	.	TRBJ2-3	CASSSLQPRMQGTTDTQYF	TGCGCCAGCAGCTCCCTTCAGCCCCGGATGCAGGGTACGACAGATACGCAGTATTTT
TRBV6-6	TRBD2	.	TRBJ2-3	CASSYSMGGSGDTQYF	TGTGCCAGCAGTTACTCGATGGGCGGGAGTGGGGATACGCAGTATTTT
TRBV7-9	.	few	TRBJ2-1	CASSSFEQFF	TGTGCCAGCAGCTCCTTTGAGCAGTTCTTC
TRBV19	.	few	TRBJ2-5	CASSLQGSETQYF	TGTGCCAGTAGCTTACAGGGCTCGGAGACCCAGTACTTC
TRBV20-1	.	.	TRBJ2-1	CSARDQDQRPYNEQFF	TGCAGTGCTAGAGATCAAGATCAGCGGCCATACAATGAGCAGTTCTTC
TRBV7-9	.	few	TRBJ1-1	CASSLETPNTEAFF	TGTGCCAGCAGCTTAGAGACACCGAACACTGAAGCTTTCTTT
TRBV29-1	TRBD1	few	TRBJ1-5	CSVSRGPQGQPQHF	TGCAGCGTTAGCAGGGGGCCGCAGGGTCAGCCCCAGCATTTT
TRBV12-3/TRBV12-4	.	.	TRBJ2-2	CASSFQGGTGELFF	TGTGCCAGCAGTTTCCAGGGGGGGACCGGTGAGCTGTTTTTT
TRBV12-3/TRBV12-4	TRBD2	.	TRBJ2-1	CASTASGASSYNEQFF	TGTGCCAGCACGGCTAGCGGGGCAAGCTCCTACAATGAGCAGTTCTTC
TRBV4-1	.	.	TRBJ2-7	CASSQEPSPPTRQYF	TGCGCCAGCAGCCAAGAACCCAGTCCACCTACGAGGCAGTACTTC
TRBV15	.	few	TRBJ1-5	CATSRGWSLGGNQPQHF	TGTGCCACCAGCAGAGGTTGGAGCTTGGGGGGCAATCAGCCCCAGCATTTT
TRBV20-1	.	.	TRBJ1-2	CSARGARENLGGYTF	TGCAGTGCTAGAGGGGCCAGAGAGAATTTGGGTGGCTACACCTTC
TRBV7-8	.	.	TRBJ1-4	CASSLAGTGGKLFF	TGTGCCAGCAGCTTAGCAGGGACTGGTGGGAAACTGTTTTTT
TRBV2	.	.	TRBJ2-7	CASIYRAVQYF	TGTGCCAGCATATACAGGGCGGTGCAGTACTTC
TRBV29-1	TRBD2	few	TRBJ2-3	CSVSAGGQGDTQYF	TGCAGCGTATCAGCGGGAGGGCAAGGAGATACGCAGTATTTT
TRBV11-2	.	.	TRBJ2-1	CASSIQAVNEQFF	TGTGCCAGCAGCATACAGGCGGTCAATGAGCAGTTCTTC
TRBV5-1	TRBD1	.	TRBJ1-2	CASSLAGGRGNGYTF	TGCGCCAGCAGCTTGGCCGGAGGCAGGGGGAACGGCTACACCTTC
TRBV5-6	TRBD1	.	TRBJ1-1	CASSPGDRGRNTEAFF	TGTGCCAGCAGCCCCGGGGACAGGGGTCGGAACACTGAAGCTTTCTTT
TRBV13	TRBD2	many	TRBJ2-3	CASSLVGLAGVTDTQYF	TGTGCCAGCAGCTTAGTGGGACTAGCGGGAGTCACAGATACGCAGTATTTT
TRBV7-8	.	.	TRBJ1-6	CASSRPGLGSPLHF	TGTGCCAGCAGCCGACCGGGACTTGGATCACCCCTCCACTTT
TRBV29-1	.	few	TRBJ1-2	CSVAKGTTNYGYTF	TGCAGCGTTGCGAAGGGCACAACTAACTATGGCTACACCTTC
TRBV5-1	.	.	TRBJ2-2	CASSFRSSGGGELFF	TGCGCCAGCAGCTTCCGGAGTTCGGGTGGCGGGGAGCTGTTTTTT
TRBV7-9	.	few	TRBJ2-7	CASSLEGGLAIGQYF	TGTGCCAGCAGCTTGGAAGGAGGGCTAGCGATCGGTCAGTACTTC
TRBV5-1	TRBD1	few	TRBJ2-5	CASSRPSGGAETQYF	TGCGCCAGCAGCAGGCCTTCAGGGGGCGCTGAGACCCAGTACTTC
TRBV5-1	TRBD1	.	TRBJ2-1	CASSTGQGMSEQFF	TGCGCCAGCAGCACCGGACAGGGGATGAGTGAGCAGTTCTTC
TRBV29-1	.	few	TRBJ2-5	CSVDLGTGIATQYF	TGCAGCGTTGATCTCGGGACCGGGATAGCGACCCAGTACTTC
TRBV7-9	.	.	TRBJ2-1	CASSHGLGGVEQFF	TGTGCCAGCAGCCACGGTTTGGGAGGAGTTGAGCAGTTCTTC
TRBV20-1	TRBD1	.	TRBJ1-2	CSASSLGQGMDYGYTF	TGCAGTGCTAGCAGTCTCGGACAGGGTATGGACTATGGCTACACCTTC
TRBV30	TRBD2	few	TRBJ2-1	CAWNSGRRDEQFF	TGTGCCTGGAATAGCGGGAGAAGAGATGAGCAGTTCTTC
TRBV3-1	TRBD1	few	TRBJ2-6	CASSPGTAANVLTF	TGTGCCAGCAGCCCGGGGACAGCCGCCAACGTCCTGACTTTC
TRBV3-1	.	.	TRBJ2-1	CASSQNPGTYNEQFF	TGTGCCAGCAGCCAAAACCCCGGGACTTACAATGAGCAGTTCTTC
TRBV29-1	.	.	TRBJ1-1	CSASAPGANTEAFF	TGCAGCGCCTCGGCGCCAGGGGCGAACACTGAAGCTTTCTTT
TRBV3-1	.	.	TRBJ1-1	CASSPVAGDTEAFF	TGTGCCAGCAGCCCTGTGGCAGGGGATACTGAAGCTTTCTTT
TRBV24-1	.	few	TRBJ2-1	CATSDGQAGAGEQFF	TGTGCCACCAGTGACGGACAGGCGGGGGCTGGTGAGCAGTTCTTC
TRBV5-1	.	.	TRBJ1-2	CASSLGEFYGYTF	TGCGCCAGCAGTCTTGGCGAATTCTATGGCTACACCTTC
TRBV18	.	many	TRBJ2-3	CASSPGVDTQYF	TGCGCCAGCAGCCCGGGGGTAGATACGCAGTATTTT
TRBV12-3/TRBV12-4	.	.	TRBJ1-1	CASSTRSTEAFF	TGTGCCAGCAGTACGAGGAGCACTGAAGCTTTCTTT
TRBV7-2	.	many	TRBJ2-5	CASSLGPSGTQYF	TGTGCCAGCAGCTTAGGACCCTCGGGGACCCAGTACTTC
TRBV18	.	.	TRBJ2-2	CASSPGQYTGELFF	TGTGCCAGCTCACCAGGACAGTACACCGGGGAGCTGTTTTTT
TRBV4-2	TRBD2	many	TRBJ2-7	CASSQDGSGTTYEQYF	TGTGCCAGCAGCCAAGATGGTAGCGGGACGACCTACGAGCAGTACTTC
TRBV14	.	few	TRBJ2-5	CASTPGRKETQYF	TGTGCCAGCACCCCCGGGAGAAAGGAGACCCAGTACTTC
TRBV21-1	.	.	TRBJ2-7	CASSKAGLAGYEQYF	TGTGCCAGCAGCAAAGCCGGACTAGCGGGATACGAGCAGTACTTC
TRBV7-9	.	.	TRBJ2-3	CASSLEASQYF	TGTGCCAGCAGCTTAGAGGCGTCGCAGTATTTT
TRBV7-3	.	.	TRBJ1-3	CASSSRSPGNTIYF	TGTGCCAGCAGCTCCAGAAGTCCCGGAAACACCATATATTTT